This passage covers 16 T cell receptor beta chains from one sample sequenced in a study of blood T cell repertoires in COVID-19. The table came from immunoSEQ multiplex PCR; TCRdb's copy has only in-frame clones and leaves some out. Of about 300,000 clones listed, over 75% are singletons. The sequenced material came from PBMCs or T cells enriched from blood (not recorded which). Every receptor here comes from a woman between 25 and 40 years old who had recovered from COVID-19.

V usage is TRBV9 and J usage is TRBJ2-2, with TRBD2 matching over 8 bases. The CDR3 runs to 16 residues. Germline assignment: CDR1 SGDLS and CDR2 YYNGEE. The ends lost 0 bases at V and 1 base at J; junction bases unmatched: 2. CDR3 protein: CASSVEAGVNTGELFF. CDR3 nucleotide sequence: TGTGCCAGCAGCGTAGAAGCGGGAGTGAACACCGGGGAGCTGTTTTTT.

The chain employs TRBV3-1 (or the pseudogene TRBV3-2) and TRBJ2-1, with 9 nucleotides matching TRBD1. Germline CDR1 reads LGHDT; CDR2 reads YNNKEL (reference sequence). Trimming cost V 4 bases and J 8 bases; bases outside gene matches: 9. This CDR3 comprises 15 residues. The CDR3 DNA reads TGTGCCAGCAGCCCTGCACAGGGGGCTCGGGATGAGCAGTTCTTC. Translation: CASSPAQGARDEQFF.

This clone came up once. The chain couples TRBV28 to TRBJ1-1; no clear D gene. CDR3 size: 15 residues. The germline CDR1 and CDR2 sequences are MDHEN and SYDVKM. The V end lost 2 bases, the J end lost 1 base, and 11 bases lay between the germline ends. The CDR3 bases are TGTGCCAGCAGTTTACCACATCTTCCGAACACTGAAGCTTTCTTT. The encoded protein is CASSLPHLPNTEAFF.

The CDR3 sequence is CASSLSTPRGSPLHF. The DNA of the CDR3 is TGTGCCAGCAGTTTATCAACCCCTCGGGGTTCACCCCTCCACTTT. V and J are TRBV27 and TRBJ1-6; D ambiguous. The CDR3 loop spans 15 amino acids. The V gene's germline CDR1 is MNHEY and CDR2 SMNVEV (reference sequence). The V end lost 0 bases, the J end lost 9 bases, and 12 bases lay between the germline ends.

This chain connects TRBV9 to TRBJ2-3; D is perhaps TRBD1 (6 bases). The germline V and J ends were trimmed by 1 base and 3 bases, with 12 bases remaining between them. In germline, CDR1 is SGDLS, CDR2 YYNGEE. The CDR3 runs to 15 residues. This chain's CDR3 is CASSVKGVSTDTQYF. The CDR3 DNA reads TGTGCCAGCAGCGTAAAGGGGGTTTCAACAGATACGCAGTATTTT.

This clone was counted between two and nine times. V and J are TRBV27 and TRBJ1-2; 9 nucleotides match TRBD1. Trimming at V came to 3 bases and at J to 4 bases, leaving 12 bases not matched to a gene. In germline, CDR1 is MNHEY, CDR2 SMNVEV (reference sequence). The CDR3 is made up of 17 amino acids. DNA of the CDR3: TGTGCCAGCAGTTTGTTAGGACAGGGGCGAGGTTCCTATGGCTACACCTTC. Its protein is CASSLLGQGRGSYGYTF.

CDR3 bases: TGTGCCAGCAGTTACTACGGGACTAGCGGTTACAATGAGCAGTTCTTC. Translated: CASSYYGTSGYNEQFF. This chain links TRBV6-5 with TRBJ2-1; 11 bases align to TRBD2. This CDR3 comprises 16 residues. Trimming removed 1 base from V and 4 bases from J; junction bases left unmatched: 3. The germline V gene encodes CDR1 MNHEY and CDR2 SVGAGI.

The rearrangement uses TRBV28 and TRBJ1-2; TRBD1 matches at 7 bases. J gave up 3 bases and V 9 bases, and 4 bases lay outside the gene matches. Germline-derived CDR1 and CDR2 are MDHEN and SYDVKM. The CDR3 runs to 12 residues. CDR3 sequence (DNA): TGTGCCAGTCGACAGGGCGACTATGGCTACACCTTC. Translation: CASRQGDYGYTF.

This rearrangement joins TRBV19 to TRBJ1-2, with 7 bases identical to TRBD1. Losses at the gene ends were 5 bases for V and 4 bases for J; bases not matched to a gene: 1. The CDR3 loop spans 12 amino acids. CDR1 and CDR2 (germline): LNHDA, SQIVND (reference sequence). The CDR3 is CASSRQGYGYTF. The CDR3 region has the DNA TGTGCCAGTAGTCGACAGGGCTATGGCTACACCTTC.

The rearrangement links TRBV7-9 to TRBJ2-3; the match to TRBD2 covers 8 bases. Germline V lookup: CDR1 SEHNR, CDR2 FQNEAQ (reference sequence). This CDR3 has 14 residues. Unmatched junction bases numbered 4, after V lost 5 bases and J lost 3 bases. CDR3 sequence reads: CASSPGLATDTQYF. The CDR3 region has the DNA TGTGCCAGCAGCCCTGGACTAGCAACAGATACGCAGTATTTT.

The J gene is TRBJ2-7, the V gene TRBV3-1 (or the pseudogene TRBV3-2), with D unresolved. Looked up from germline, CDR1 is LGHDT and CDR2 is YNNKEL (reference sequence). The CDR3 is made up of 13 amino acids. V shed 2 bases and J shed 6 bases, with 11 bases lying between them. The DNA for the CDR3 is TGTGCCAGCAGCCAATCTTTCTCCCCCGAGCAGTACTTC. Protein sequence: CASSQSFSPEQYF.

The V and J genes are TRBV19 and TRBJ1-1; D perhaps matches TRBD1 (6 bases). Between the trimmed V and J ends, which lost 3 bases and 2 bases, there was a span of 13 bases. This CDR3 contains 15 residues. The germline V gene encodes CDR1 LNHDA and CDR2 SQIVND (reference sequence). The CDR3 spells CASSIYGGSNTEAFF. The DNA for the CDR3 is TGTGCCAGTAGTATTTATGGGGGCTCAAACACTGAAGCTTTCTTT.

V usage is TRBV18 and J usage is TRBJ2-3; no reliable D call. The CDR3 runs to 14 residues. The germline V and J ends were trimmed by 1 base and 4 bases, with 9 bases remaining between them. CDR1 is KGHSH and CDR2 is LQKENI in the germline V gene. DNA for the CDR3: TGTGCCAGCTCACCACTTAGGAGCGCAGATACGCAGTATTTT. This encodes CASSPLRSADTQYF.

The genes are TRBV5-5 and TRBJ2-1, with 11 nucleotides matching TRBD1. The junction had 2 bases not matched to a gene; V was cut back by 1 base and J by 5 bases. CDR3 length: 15 residues. Germline CDR1 is SGHKS and CDR2 is YYEKEE (reference sequence). The CDR3 DNA reads as TGTGCCAGCAGCTTGTTGGGACAGGGGGACAATGAGCAGTTCTTC. It codes for CASSLLGQGDNEQFF.

This chain uses TRBV12-3 or TRBV12-4 with TRBJ1-4; D gene ambiguous. The CDR3 extends over 13 amino acids. The V and J ends lost 8 bases and 4 bases respectively, with 11 bases between them. The CDR3 DNA is TGTGCCAGCGGCCGCCAGGATAATGAAAAACTGTTTTTT. Translated: CASGRQDNEKLFF.

The chain combines TRBV28 with TRBJ1-3; D might be TRBD1 (5 bases). The CDR3 consists of 16 residues. CDR1 and CDR2 (germline): MDHEN, SYDVKM. The V end was cut by 2 bases, the J end by 0 bases, with 11 bases between. CDR3 nucleotide sequence: TGTGCCAGCAGTTTAACCCGGGGGGGCTCTGGAAACACCATATATTTT. Its protein is CASSLTRGGSGNTIYF. Supplemented by reference TRBV28 and TRBJ1-3, the full variable domain reads DVKVTQSSRYLVKRTGEKVFLECVQDMDHENMFWYRQDPGLGLRLIYFSYDVKMKEKGDIPEGYSVSREKKERFSLILESASTNQTSMYLCASSLTRGGSGNTIYFGEGSWLTVV.